The 32 T cell receptor beta chains given below trace back to one sample, sequenced in a study of blood T cell repertoires in COVID-19. The repertoire was sequenced with immunoSEQ multiplex PCR; TCRdb's copy has only in-frame clones and lacks some. The sample contains 150,000 or so clones, more than 85% of which appear only once. Input material: peripheral blood. The source of these receptors is a man aged 18 to 29 with acute or convalescent COVID-19.

The chain employs TRBV6-1 and TRBJ1-5; the D is unclear. Germline lookup yields CDR1 MNHNS and CDR2 SASEGT. V dropped 2 bases and J dropped 0 bases, with 14 bases sitting between them. The CDR3 contains 17 residues. Here the CDR3 reads CASSEIPSADSNQPQHF. The CDR3 region has the DNA TGTGCCAGCAGTGAAATCCCCAGCGCGGATAGCAATCAGCCCCAGCATTTT.

The V call is TRBV11-3, the J call TRBJ2-5; 7 bases are a match to TRBD1. The CDR3 consists of 14 residues. The V gene's germline CDR1 is SGHNT and CDR2 YENEEA. The junction had 3 bases not matched to a gene; V was cut back by 5 bases and J by 0 bases. The CDR3 here is CASSPGQDQETQYF. DNA for the CDR3: TGTGCCAGCAGCCCAGGACAGGACCAAGAGACCCAGTACTTC.

V usage is TRBV7-9 and J usage is TRBJ1-5, with D perhaps TRBD1 (5 bases). This CDR3 region has 16 residues. Germline V gene sequence: CDR1 SEHNR, CDR2 FQNEAQ (reference sequence). The V and J ends lost 1 base and 4 bases respectively, with 14 bases between them. The CDR3 DNA is TGTGCCAGCAGCTTAGGGGCAGGGTTAGGTAATCAGCCCCAGCATTTT. It encodes CASSLGAGLGNQPQHF.

The chain is built from TRBV20-1 and TRBJ1-5, with D perhaps TRBD1 (6 bases). This CDR3 has 16 amino acids. Germline V CDR1 and CDR2: DFQATT, SNEGSKA (reference sequence). V lost 3 bases, J lost 7 bases, and 22 bases lay in between. CDR3 protein: CSASTTNRAHGQPQHF. DNA of the CDR3: TGCAGTGCTAGTACTACGAACAGGGCTCATGGACAGCCCCAGCATTTT.

The chain carries TRBV6-5 and TRBJ1-1; perhaps TRBD1 as D (5 bases). Trimming shortened V by 8 bases and J by 2 bases, and 18 bases separated the two germline ends. Germline lookup yields CDR1 MNHEY and CDR2 SVGAGI. The CDR3 runs 15 residues. CDR3 sequence: CASVKGGGLNTEAFF. DNA of the CDR3: TGTGCCAGCGTCAAAGGTGGGGGGTTAAACACTGAAGCTTTCTTT.

This clone has more than one count but fewer than ten. This chain uses TRBV4-2 with TRBJ1-1; a weak D match, TRBD1 (5 bases). The length of the CDR3 is 16 residues. Germline V gene data show CDR1 as LGHNA and CDR2 as YNFKEQ. V shed 1 base and J shed 0 bases, with 12 bases lying between them. The CDR3 sequence is CASSQVSRGMNTEAFF. The CDR3 bases are TGTGCCAGCAGCCAAGTGTCACGGGGGATGAACACTGAAGCTTTCTTT.

The chain couples TRBV10-3 to TRBJ2-7; 7 bases are a match to TRBD1. This CDR3 contains 16 residues. Germline assignment: CDR1 ENHRY and CDR2 SYGVKD. J was trimmed by 4 bases and V by 4 bases; bases with no gene match: 13. CDR3 residues: CAISGRQGASVYEQYF. The CDR3 coding sequence is TGTGCCATCAGTGGGAGACAGGGCGCATCAGTTTACGAGCAGTACTTC.

This clone has only a few counts. This same CDR3 is encoded by further DNA sequences in the sample. The chain employs TRBV19 and TRBJ1-2; D is possibly TRBD1 (5 bases). Trimming pared 3 bases from V and 0 bases from J, leaving 8 bases between. Germline V lookup: CDR1 LNHDA, CDR2 SQIVND (reference sequence). This CDR3 contains 14 residues. CDR3 DNA: TGTGCCAGTAGTATGCAGGGCGCTAACTATGGCTACACCTTC. Encoded protein: CASSMQGANYGYTF.

The gene calls are TRBV7-9 and TRBJ2-1, with D possibly matching TRBD2 (5 bases). Germline V CDR1 and CDR2: SEHNR, FQNEAQ (reference sequence). V was pared by 1 base and J by 4 bases, with 14 bases between. The CDR3 has 16 residues. The CDR3 nucleotides are TGTGCCAGCAGCTTAGGCTCGGCGGGCGAGTACAATGAGCAGTTCTTC. Its translation: CASSLGSAGEYNEQFF.

The gene calls are TRBV5-6 and TRBJ1-6, with D maybe TRBD1 (5 bases). Germline V gene data show CDR1 as SGHDT and CDR2 as YYEEEE. This CDR3 is built from 15 residues. V lost 0 bases and J lost 9, with 13 bases in between. CDR3 loop: CASSLVGEVFSPLHF. The CDR3 bases are TGTGCCAGCAGCTTGGTGGGGGAGGTCTTTTCACCCCTCCACTTT.

This chain uses TRBV30 with TRBJ1-6, with a weak D call TRBD1 (6 bases). Germline lookup yields CDR1 GTSNPN and CDR2 SVGIG (reference sequence). V was clipped by 1 base and J by 0 bases, with 13 bases between them. The CDR3 contains 17 residues. The CDR3 here is CAWSAQTGSSYNSPLHF. The CDR3 coding sequence is TGTGCCTGGAGTGCCCAAACAGGGAGCTCCTATAATTCACCCCTCCACTTT.

The CDR3, as DNA: TGTGCCACCAGCAGAGGGACAGAGAACACTGAAGCTTTCTTT. Its protein is CATSRGTENTEAFF. The chain combines TRBV15 with TRBJ1-1; D might be TRBD1 (6 bases). Trimming left V 1 base short and J 1 base short, with 7 bases between. This CDR3 comprises 14 residues. The V gene's germline CDR1 is LNHNV and CDR2 YYDKDF (reference sequence).

The chain couples TRBV7-9 to TRBJ1-3, with a tentative D call TRBD1 (5 bases). Germline assignment: CDR1 SEHNR and CDR2 FQNEAQ (reference sequence). The CDR3 length is 16 residues. V lost 5 bases and J 2 bases, leaving 16 bases between the germline ends. DNA of the CDR3: TGTGCCAGCAGCCCGACCGGAGGGGCTGCTGGAAACACCATATATTTT. Protein: CASSPTGGAAGNTIYF.

The chain carries TRBV7-9 and TRBJ1-2; the D is unclear. The germline V gene encodes CDR1 SEHNR and CDR2 FQNEAQ (reference sequence). Trimming left V 3 bases short and J 4 bases short, with 12 bases between. This CDR3 comprises 14 residues. Here the CDR3 DNA reads TGTGCCAGCAGCTTGCCGCCTTCAGGCTATGGCTACACCTTC. Its protein is CASSLPPSGYGYTF.

The chain uses TRBV28 and TRBJ1-2; 7 nucleotides align to TRBD1. Germline V gives CDR1 MDHEN, CDR2 SYDVKM. The CDR3 contains 13 residues. Trimming cost V 2 bases and J 8 bases; bases outside gene matches: 5. CDR3 coding DNA: TGTGCCAGCAGTTTACGACAGGGTCGGGGCTACACCTTC. Protein: CASSLRQGRGYTF.

This clone was seen only once. The V and J genes are TRBV27 and TRBJ2-2; D remains unclear. The CDR3 runs to 14 residues. V was cut by 4 bases and J by 3 bases, with 9 bases left in between. CDR1 is MNHEY and CDR2 is SMNVEV in the germline V gene (reference sequence). CDR3 sequence reads: CASSSQSHTGELFF. CDR3 sequence (DNA): TGTGCCAGCAGTTCTCAGTCACACACCGGGGAGCTGTTTTTT.

As concerns this clone: This specimen includes other DNA sequences encoding the same CDR3. The chain couples TRBV10-3 to TRBJ1-5; possible D gene TRBD1, 6 bases. Trimming took 0 bases from V and 2 from J, leaving 8 bases between them. The CDR3 spans 15 residues. From germline, CDR1 is ENHRY and CDR2 SYGVKD. The CDR3 protein is CAISESGGGNQPQHF. CDR3 DNA: TGTGCCATCAGTGAGTCAGGGGGTGGCAATCAGCCCCAGCATTTT.

This chain joins TRBV28 and TRBJ2-5; D may be TRBD1 (5 bases). The CDR3 runs to 14 residues. Germline V gene lookup returns CDR1 MDHEN and CDR2 SYDVKM. V shed 3 bases and J shed 5 bases, with 13 bases lying between them. The CDR3 here is CASSLGQGGETQYF. CDR3 coding DNA: TGTGCCAGCAGTTTGGGGCAGGGTGGTGAGACCCAGTACTTC.

V gene TRBV3-1 (or the pseudogene TRBV3-2) combines with J gene TRBJ1-6, with no clear D. CDR1 is LGHDT, CDR2 YNNKEL, per germline (reference sequence). The CDR3 has 14 residues. V was shortened by 1 base and J by 8 bases, with 9 bases between the two germline ends. The CDR3 nucleotides are TGTGCCAGCAGCCAAGTGTCCCGTGATTCACCCCTCCACTTT. Its protein product is CASSQVSRDSPLHF.

The table lists this clone with a few counts. V and J are TRBV7-2 and TRBJ1-1; the match to TRBD1 covers 7 bases. The J segment lost 4 bases and the V segment lost 1 base, leaving 3 bases of the junction unmatched. The CDR3 loop spans 14 amino acids. Germline V gives CDR1 SGHTA, CDR2 FQGNSA. DNA of the CDR3: TGTGCCAGCAGCTTAGTGACAGGGTTCACTGAAGCTTTCTTT. Encoded protein: CASSLVTGFTEAFF.

This clone has a handful of counts. This chain connects TRBV28 to TRBJ1-5, with TRBD1 identical over 7 bases. This CDR3 region has 15 residues. With 5 bases clipped from V and 1 base from J, the junction kept 5 bases outside the gene matches. Per the germline V gene, CDR1 is MDHEN and CDR2 is SYDVKM. CDR3 sequence reads: CASSPHRGSNQPQHF. The CDR3 nucleotides are TGTGCCAGCAGTCCACACAGGGGAAGCAATCAGCCCCAGCATTTT. Looking up the rest from reference TRBV28 and TRBJ1-5 gives the full variable domain: DVKVTQSSRYLVKRTGEKVFLECVQDMDHENMFWYRQDPGLGLRLIYFSYDVKMKEKGDIPEGYSVSREKKERFSLILESASTNQTSMYLCASSPHRGSNQPQHFGDGTRLSIL.

The chain links TRBV9 to TRBJ1-1; 7 nucleotides agree with TRBD1. Germline CDR1 SGDLS, CDR2 YYNGEE. Trimming took 0 bases from V and 4 from J; bases not matched to a gene: 6. This CDR3 comprises 15 residues. The CDR3 protein is CASSVDGRGPTEAFF. CDR3 sequence (DNA): TGTGCCAGCAGCGTAGACGGGAGGGGGCCCACTGAAGCTTTCTTT.

The chain is built from TRBV6-2 or TRBV6-3 and TRBJ1-2; 8 bases map to TRBD1. The junction had 5 bases not matched to a gene; V was cut back by 2 bases and J by 6 bases. The CDR3 length is 14 residues. CDR1 and CDR2 (germline): MNHEY, SVGEGT. In DNA, the CDR3 is TGTGCCAGCAGTTACCCCGGCAGGGGGCATGGCTACACCTTC. Protein: CASSYPGRGHGYTF.

The chain carries TRBV19 and TRBJ1-2; the D gene is possibly TRBD1 (5 bases). The germline V gene has CDR1 LNHDA and CDR2 SQIVND (reference sequence). This CDR3 spans 13 amino acids. Between the trimmed V and J ends, which lost 4 bases and 8 bases, there was a span of 14 bases. The CDR3 sequence is CASSRARASGYTF. CDR3 DNA sequence: TGTGCCAGTAGTAGGGCCAGGGCGAGCGGCTACACCTTC. Full variable domain (missing parts from reference TRBV19 and TRBJ1-2): DGGITQSPKYLFRKEGQNVTLSCEQNLNHDAMYWYRQDPGQGLRLIYYSQIVNDFQKGDIAEGYSVSREKKESFPLTVTSAQKNPTAFYLCASSRARASGYTFGSGTRLTVV.

This clone was seen only a few times. This chain connects TRBV4-1 to TRBJ2-1; D is perhaps TRBD2 (5 bases). The V end lost 1 base, the J end lost 4 bases, and 14 bases lay between the germline ends. The CDR3 contains 16 residues. CDR1 and CDR2 (germline): MGHRA, YSYEKL. The CDR3 DNA sequence: TGCGCCAGCAGCCAAGTACCCGGGGAAGTTTACAATGAGCAGTTCTTC. Its protein is CASSQVPGEVYNEQFF.

The chain recombines TRBV4-1 with TRBJ1-1; no firm D call. Trimming removed 1 base from V and 6 bases from J, with 12 bases in between. This CDR3 has 14 amino acids. CDR1 and CDR2 (germline): MGHRA, YSYEKL. The CDR3 sequence is CASSQGSPGPEAFF. CDR3 nucleotides: TGCGCCAGCAGCCAAGGTAGTCCTGGGCCTGAAGCTTTCTTT.

The chain employs TRBV20-1 and TRBJ2-1; 9 bases align to TRBD1. Germline values: CDR1 DFQATT, CDR2 SNEGSKA (reference sequence). This CDR3 comprises 15 residues. V gave up 3 bases and J gave up 4 bases; unmatched junction bases: 7. The CDR3 loop is CSASTTGGIYNEQFF. The CDR3 nucleotides are TGCAGTGCTAGTACCACAGGGGGCATTTACAATGAGCAGTTCTTC.

The CDR3 loop is CASSLDSYGTEAFF. The CDR3 DNA is TGTGCCAGCAGCTTAGACTCATATGGCACTGAAGCTTTCTTT. The rearrangement joins TRBV7-9 to TRBJ1-1; D unresolved. Trimming pared 1 base from V and 4 bases from J, leaving 10 bases between. The germline gives CDR1 SEHNR, CDR2 FQNEAQ (reference sequence). The CDR3 loop spans 14 amino acids.

In its sample, this clone was seen a few times. This sequence joins TRBV30 and TRBJ1-6; no clear D. The CDR3 sequence is 14 residues long. The germline V gene has CDR1 GTSNPN and CDR2 SVGIG (reference sequence). Trimming stripped 4 bases from V and 0 bases from J, with 7 bases between. Here the CDR3 reads CAWKLVSYNSPLHF. The CDR3 DNA follows: TGTGCCTGGAAACTGGTCTCCTATAATTCACCCCTCCACTTT.

The rearrangement links TRBV2 to TRBJ1-2; D call uncertain. Trimming cost V 10 bases and J 7 bases, with 16 bases left between them. CDR3 length equals 12 residues. CDR1 SNHLY and CDR2 FYNNEI come from the germline V gene. The CDR3 reads CATGSLEGGYTF. CDR3 coding DNA: TGTGCCACGGGCTCCCTGGAGGGTGGCTACACCTTC. Full variable domain (missing parts from reference TRBV2 and TRBJ1-2): EPEVTQTPSHQVTQMGQEVILRCVPISNHLYFYWYRQILGQKVEFLVSFYNNEISEKSEIFDDQFSVERPDGSNFTLKIRSTKLEDSAMYFCATGSLEGGYTFGSGTRLTVV.

The count of this clone is one. The rearrangement uses TRBV7-8 and TRBJ1-5, with TRBD1 as a possible D gene (6 bases). Trimming cost V 3 bases and J 3 bases, with 15 bases left between them. Germline V gene sequence: CDR1 SGHVS, CDR2 FQNEAQ. The CDR3 runs to 16 residues. CDR3 in amino acids: CASSLRTTGYNQPQHF. Here the CDR3 DNA reads TGTGCCAGCAGCTTGAGGACCACAGGGTACAATCAGCCCCAGCATTTT.

J is TRBJ2-5 and V is TRBV27, with a possible D match to TRBD1 (6 bases). V was clipped by 6 bases and J by 5 bases, with 16 bases between them. This CDR3 is 14 amino acids long. CDR1 is MNHEY, CDR2 SMNVEV, per germline (reference sequence). CDR3 sequence reads: CASRPTGLGETQYF. The CDR3 DNA sequence: TGTGCCAGCAGGCCTACAGGGCTTGGTGAGACCCAGTACTTC.